This is a list of T cell receptor beta chains from one sample in a study of blood T cell repertoires in COVID-19. Using immunoSEQ multiplex PCR, the repertoire was profiled, and TCRdb retains in-frame clones only, with some absent. The sample includes some 33,000 clones, 70% to 90% of them seen just once. Input material: peripheral blood. These receptors were taken from a human donor in a cohort sampled during active COVID-19. CDR3s include the opening cysteine and the closing phenylalanine or tryptophan. Each record gives: clone size, D gene, J gene, V gene, CDR3 DNA, CDR3 protein. A D gene is named only where the DNA matches it firmly. Rows give clone size only sometimes, using once, few, many, or a class for an expanded clone.

size: NA
D: NA
J: TRBJ2-7
V: TRBV4-1
DNA: TGCGCCAGCAGCCACATGAGAGAGGACTGGGGAACCTACGAGCAGTACTTC
CDR3: CASSHMREDWGTYEQYF

size: once
D: NA
J: TRBJ1-4
V: TRBV6-5
DNA: TGTGCCAGCAGTTATGATGGGGGGGGAAGAGAAAAACTGTTTTTT
CDR3: CASSYDGGGREKLFF

size: NA
D: NA
J: TRBJ1-5
V: TRBV5-5
DNA: TGTGCCAGCAGCCGGGCTACAGGGCCCGTCAACCAGCCCCAGCATTTT
CDR3: CASSRATGPVNQPQHF

size: NA
D: NA
J: TRBJ1-5
V: TRBV4-1
DNA: TGCGCCAGCAGCCAAGATGGCGGATTGGGCAATCAGCCCCAGCATTTT
CDR3: CASSQDGGLGNQPQHF

size: NA
D: NA
J: TRBJ1-2
V: TRBV28
DNA: TGTGCCAGCCACAGGGTCGACGGCTACACCTTC
CDR3: CASHRVDGYTF

size: NA
D: NA
J: TRBJ1-5
V: TRBV27
DNA: TGTGCCAGCAGTTTATCAACAGGTAGCAATCAGCCCCAGCATTTT
CDR3: CASSLSTGSNQPQHF

size: NA
D: TRBD1
J: TRBJ1-2
V: TRBV3-1/TRBV3-2
DNA: TGTGCCAGCAGCCACCAGGGGGCCCTAAAGCTCTATGGCTACACCTTC
CDR3: CASSHQGALKLYGYTF

size: NA
D: TRBD2
J: TRBJ2-7
V: TRBV28
DNA: TGTGCCAGCAGCCCGGGACTAGCGTTCTACGAGCAGTACTTC
CDR3: CASSPGLAFYEQYF

size: NA
D: NA
J: TRBJ1-2
V: TRBV19
DNA: TGTGCCAGTAGTATCAACGGTGATAACTATGGCTACACCTTC
CDR3: CASSINGDNYGYTF

size: NA
D: NA
J: TRBJ2-5
V: TRBV18
DNA: TGTGCCAGCTCCCGAGGGGGTCAAGAGACCCAGTACTTC
CDR3: CASSRGGQETQYF

size: NA
D: TRBD1
J: TRBJ1-6
V: TRBV5-4
DNA: TGTGCCAGCAGCTTACAACCGGGACAGGCTAATTCACCCCTCCACTTT
CDR3: CASSLQPGQANSPLHF

size: NA
D: NA
J: TRBJ1-4
V: TRBV7-9
DNA: TGTGCCAGCAGCTTCTCCAATGAAAAACTGTTTTTT
CDR3: CASSFSNEKLFF

size: NA
D: TRBD1
J: TRBJ1-5
V: TRBV30
DNA: TGTGCCTGGAGTTCCTACCGGGGACAGGGTAGTAATCAGCCCCAGCATTTT
CDR3: CAWSSYRGQGSNQPQHF

size: NA
D: TRBD1
J: TRBJ2-3
V: TRBV5-1
DNA: TGCGCCAGCAGCGTACAGGGGACCAAGGGCACAGATACGCAGTATTTT
CDR3: CASSVQGTKGTDTQYF

size: NA
D: TRBD1
J: TRBJ1-2
V: TRBV5-6
DNA: TGTGCCAGCAGCCTGACAGGGGCCTATGGCTACACCTTC
CDR3: CASSLTGAYGYTF

size: NA
D: TRBD1
J: TRBJ1-1
V: TRBV3-1/TRBV3-2
DNA: TGTGCCAGCAGCCCCTCCAGGGGGACAGGGAGCGTAGGCACTGAAGCTTTCTTT
CDR3: CASSPSRGTGSVGTEAFF

size: NA
D: NA
J: TRBJ1-4
V: TRBV5-1
DNA: TGCGCCAGCAGACCAACAGGTGCAACTAATGAAAAACTGTTTTTT
CDR3: CASRPTGATNEKLFF

size: NA
D: TRBD2
J: TRBJ2-3
V: TRBV6-4
DNA: TGTGCCAGCAGCTACGCCGGGACTAGCGGGGCAGATACGCAGTATTTT
CDR3: CASSYAGTSGADTQYF

size: NA
D: TRBD1
J: TRBJ1-5
V: TRBV19
DNA: TGTGCCACGAAGGACAGGGGGCTTTCCTATCAGCCCCAGCATTTT
CDR3: CATKDRGLSYQPQHF

size: NA
D: NA
J: TRBJ2-7
V: TRBV5-6
DNA: TGTGCCAGCAGCTTGGTTGGTAGACAATACGAGCAGTACTTC
CDR3: CASSLVGRQYEQYF

size: NA
D: NA
J: TRBJ1-5
V: TRBV28
DNA: TGTGCCAGCAGTCCATCGGGGGGGCTGATCCCCCAGCATTTT
CDR3: CASSPSGGLIPQHF

size: NA
D: NA
J: TRBJ1-3
V: TRBV18
DNA: TGTGCCAGCTCACCCGGACTCTCTGGAAACACCATATATTTT
CDR3: CASSPGLSGNTIYF

size: NA
D: NA
J: TRBJ2-1
V: TRBV6-1
DNA: TGTGCCAGCAGTGAGCTGGCAGGCAACTACAATGAGCAGTTCTTC
CDR3: CASSELAGNYNEQFF

size: NA
D: NA
J: TRBJ2-1
V: TRBV3-1/TRBV3-2
DNA: TGTGCCAGCAGCCCGGGGATCTCCTACAATGAGCAGTTCTTC
CDR3: CASSPGISYNEQFF

size: few
D: NA
J: TRBJ1-1
V: TRBV7-9
DNA: TGTGCCAGCAGCTTAGGGGGAGACCGAAACACTGAAGCTTTCTTT
CDR3: CASSLGGDRNTEAFF

size: NA
D: NA
J: TRBJ2-5
V: TRBV12-3/TRBV12-4
DNA: TGTGCCAGCAGTTTGCCCGGGCAAGAGACCCAGTACTTC
CDR3: CASSLPGQETQYF

size: NA
D: TRBD1
J: TRBJ2-7
V: TRBV9
DNA: TGTGCCAGCAGCTTCGCGACAGGGGACGACGAGCAGTACTTC
CDR3: CASSFATGDDEQYF

size: NA
D: NA
J: TRBJ2-7
V: TRBV5-1
DNA: TGCGCCAGCAGCTTGGCCGAGGACACGGTTCGGTACTTC
CDR3: CASSLAEDTVRYF

size: NA
D: TRBD1
J: TRBJ1-1
V: TRBV7-8
DNA: TGTGCCAGCAGCCTTCGCCGGACAGGAAACACTGAAGCTTTCTTT
CDR3: CASSLRRTGNTEAFF

size: NA
D: TRBD2
J: TRBJ2-5
V: TRBV3-1/TRBV3-2
DNA: TGTGCCAGCAGCCATGGCGCGTGGGGGGGGGAAGAGACCCAGTACTTC
CDR3: CASSHGAWGGEETQYF

size: NA
D: TRBD1
J: TRBJ1-3
V: TRBV7-2
DNA: TGTGCCAGCAGCTTTCTGGGACAGGGCGGAAACACCATATATTTT
CDR3: CASSFLGQGGNTIYF

size: NA
D: TRBD1
J: TRBJ2-7
V: TRBV4-1
DNA: TGCGCCAGCAGCCAGTACAGGGGGCAAGGCGAGCAGTACTTC
CDR3: CASSQYRGQGEQYF

size: NA
D: NA
J: TRBJ2-3
V: TRBV24-1
DNA: TGTGCCACCAGTGAAGGGGGGGCGGGGTCAGATACGCAGTATTTT
CDR3: CATSEGGAGSDTQYF

size: NA
D: TRBD2
J: TRBJ2-2
V: TRBV7-8
DNA: TGTGCCAGTTCCAGCTTAGTAACGGGGGGGCCGGGATTTTTAGGCACCGGGGAGCTGTTTTTT
CDR3: CASSSLVTGGPGFLGTGELFF

size: NA
D: NA
J: TRBJ1-3
V: TRBV28
DNA: TGTGCCAGCAGGGAGGGCCCGTCTGGAAACACCATATATTTT
CDR3: CASREGPSGNTIYF

size: NA
D: NA
J: TRBJ2-3
V: TRBV5-4
DNA: TGTGCCAGCAGCCGGGCGGGGACGGGGAATACGCAGTATTTT
CDR3: CASSRAGTGNTQYF

size: NA
D: TRBD2
J: TRBJ2-1
V: TRBV7-3
DNA: TGTGCCAGCAGCCCAGCGGGGGGGCCGAGGGGTGAGCAGTTCTTC
CDR3: CASSPAGGPRGEQFF

size: NA
D: TRBD1
J: TRBJ2-7
V: TRBV6-1
DNA: TGTGCCAGCAGTGAACCTGTTGTACAGGGGGCCCCCTACGAGCAGTACTTC
CDR3: CASSEPVVQGAPYEQYF

size: NA
D: NA
J: TRBJ1-1
V: TRBV5-4
DNA: TGTGCCAGCAGCTCATTAGACGGGGTGAACACTGAAGCTTTCTTT
CDR3: CASSSLDGVNTEAFF

size: NA
D: TRBD2
J: TRBJ2-7
V: TRBV28
DNA: TGTGCCAGCAGTTTAGCGGGGGGAGCGGTCAACGAGCAGTACTTC
CDR3: CASSLAGGAVNEQYF

size: NA
D: NA
J: TRBJ2-3
V: TRBV25-1
DNA: TGTGCCAGCAGTGAACAGGGTTCAGATACGCAGTATTTT
CDR3: CASSEQGSDTQYF

size: NA
D: TRBD1
J: TRBJ1-1
V: TRBV29-1
DNA: TGCAGCGTTGGAAGGACAGGGGGTAGGAACACTGAAGCTTTCTTT
CDR3: CSVGRTGGRNTEAFF

size: NA
D: NA
J: TRBJ2-6
V: TRBV5-1
DNA: TGCGCCAGCAGCTTAGGCGGCTCTGGGGCCAACGTCCTGACTTTC
CDR3: CASSLGGSGANVLTF

size: NA
D: NA
J: TRBJ1-1
V: TRBV7-5
DNA: TGTGTCAGAAGTCTTGGCGCAGGGATGATCTGGACTGAAGCTTTCTTT
CDR3: CVRSLGAGMIWTEAFF

size: NA
D: NA
J: TRBJ2-7
V: TRBV10-3
DNA: TGTGCCATCAGCCAGGGAAACAGTTACGAGCAGTACTTC
CDR3: CAISQGNSYEQYF

size: NA
D: TRBD1
J: TRBJ1-6
V: TRBV18
DNA: TGTGCCAGCTCACGGGGACAGGCGGAGAATTCACCCCTCCACTTT
CDR3: CASSRGQAENSPLHF

size: NA
D: NA
J: TRBJ2-7
V: TRBV7-8
DNA: TGTGCCAGCAGCTCCCTCGGGGAGCAGTACTTC
CDR3: CASSSLGEQYF

size: NA
D: NA
J: TRBJ1-4
V: TRBV6-5
DNA: TGTGCCAGCACTGGTTCGGCTTTAGGGAGGGAAAAACTGTTTTTT
CDR3: CASTGSALGREKLFF

size: NA
D: NA
J: TRBJ1-6
V: TRBV6-1
DNA: TGTGCCAGCAGTGAAACTCGGGGTTCACCCCTCCACTTT
CDR3: CASSETRGSPLHF

size: NA
D: TRBD2
J: TRBJ2-1
V: TRBV29-1
DNA: TGCAGCGGAGGAAGGGTTAGCGGGGACAATGAGCAGTTCTTC
CDR3: CSGGRVSGDNEQFF

size: NA
D: TRBD1
J: TRBJ1-5
V: TRBV10-1
DNA: TGCGCCAGCAGGACGACAGGGGGAGTATTTCAGCCCCAGCATTTT
CDR3: CASRTTGGVFQPQHF

size: NA
D: NA
J: TRBJ1-2
V: TRBV19
DNA: TGTGCCACCCTACAGACAGCGGGAGGAGGCTACACCTTC
CDR3: CATLQTAGGGYTF

size: NA
D: NA
J: TRBJ1-1
V: TRBV6-1
DNA: TGTGCCAGCAGTGAAGGTTACAGGTGGGACACTGAAGCTTTCTTT
CDR3: CASSEGYRWDTEAFF

size: NA
D: TRBD2
J: TRBJ2-7
V: TRBV30
DNA: TGTGCCTGGAGGGCTAGCGGGGCCTACGAGCAGTACTTC
CDR3: CAWRASGAYEQYF